The present T cell receptor (beta chain) was sequenced within a study of immune evolution from preneoplasia to lung adenocarcinoma. General observations from the study: Highest clonality occurred in KRAS-mutant, not EGFR-mutant or double wild-type, nodules.

In this sample, this clone turned up once. Its specificity is unknown. The germline V gene encodes CDR1 GTSNPN and CDR2 SVGIG (reference sequence). This CDR3 has 14 amino acids. The V end lost 6 bases, the J end lost 2 bases, and 13 bases lay between the germline ends. Profiling relied on immunoSEQ multiplex PCR, and the TCRdb table lists in-frame clones only, not all of them. The table lists 9,500 to 15,000 clones, approximately 87% of them singletons, with under 4% in the top ten. V is TRBV30 and J is TRBJ2-2; D is possibly TRBD1 (6 bases). Sequencing input: FFPE tissue from an adenomatous hyperplasia lung lesion. As to subset: atypical adenomatous hyperplasia (AAH), lung preneoplasia. The TCR originated in a person aged 50-70 years with lung adenocarcinoma. Here the CDR3 reads CACPGDKNTGELFF. The DNA of the CDR3 is TGTGCCTGCCCCGGGGACAAAAACACCGGGGAGCTGTTTTTT.